One and the same sample provided the 3 T cell receptor beta chains below, sequenced in a study of blood T cells in healthy people across ages. Then a second PCR, running roughly 6 to 11 cycles, was carried out with a sample-barcoded 5' primer and a J-beta primer mix. From the 5' RACE reads, TCRdb called clonotypes with MiXCR, one entry per CDR3 protein. The repertoire has under 1,100,000 distinct CDR3 sequences, 25% of them found once; the top ten carry 0.65% to 0.95%. The sample was also reused in another study, on T cells of mothers and their children.

The sequenced material came from blood. Receptor source: a girl aged 2-15 years in good health.

The gene calls are TRBV19 and TRBJ1-2, with D possibly being TRBD1 (5 bases). The CDR3 loop spans 13 amino acids. Germline-derived CDR1 and CDR2 are LNHDA and SQIVND (reference sequence). V was trimmed by 3 bases and J by 4 bases, leaving 9 bases between them. CDR3 in amino acids: CASSIYTGYGYTF. The CDR3 bases are TGTGCCAGTAGTATTTATACAGGCTATGGCTACACCTTC.

V is TRBV20-1 and J is TRBJ2-5; 14 bases line up with TRBD2. V lost 8 bases, J lost 5 bases, and 4 bases stayed unmatched. Per germline, CDR1 DFQATT and CDR2 SNEGSKA (reference sequence). This CDR3 contains 13 residues. The CDR3 nucleotides are TGCAGTACGACTAGCGGGGGGGTGGAGACCCAGTACTTC. Encoded protein: CSTTSGGVETQYF.

This clonotype was counted a few times. The J gene is TRBJ1-1, the V gene TRBV7-9; TRBD1 might be the D (6 bases). Per germline, CDR1 SEHNR and CDR2 FQNEAQ (reference sequence). The CDR3 has 15 residues. V was trimmed by 3 bases and J by 2 bases, leaving 13 bases between them. The CDR3 sequence is CASSFVQGINTEAFF. DNA of the CDR3: TGTGCCAGCAGCTTCGTACAGGGTATTAACACTGAAGCTTTCTTT. Filled out from reference TRBV7-9 and TRBJ1-1, the complete variable domain reads DTGVSQNPRHKITKRGQNVTFRCDPISEHNRLYWYRQTLGQGPEFLTYFQNEAQLEKSRLLSDRFSAERPKGSFSTLEIQRTEQGDSAMYLCASSFVQGINTEAFFGQGTRLTVV.